This T cell receptor (beta chain) was identified during a study of blood T cell repertoires in COVID-19 (dated by TCRdb to the early 2020s). With respect to the entire study: Collaborator samples came from the United States, Italy and Spain and covered acute and convalescent phases of COVID-19. The prospective study material was composed of cDNA or gDNA derived from T cells, B-cell-depleted T cells, or PBMCs. Deeply sampled blood TCRbeta repertoires from subjects exposed to, actively infected with, or recovered from COVID-19 were included in the dataset. The repertoires were made available in a free public database intended to serve as a resource for research on the immune response to SARS-CoV-2. The samples were drawn from two sources: the first 160 participants of the ongoing ImmuneRACE study, and over 950 subjects contributed by 6 global collaborators. Nearly every sample came with metadata listing a de-identified subject ID, COVID-19 status, age in years and sex. Where available, HLA class I and class II types were obtained from metadata supplied by the sample provider rather than from assay-based typing. Overall study outcomes, separate from this receptor: How much clinical and demographic metadata was included differed by source and by participant, and the metadata was provided uncurated.

Collaborating institutions collected whole blood in K2EDTA tubes following their own protocols. For TCRbeta analysis, collaborators shipped samples as frozen whole blood, isolated PBMCs, or DNA extracted from either of those sample types. TCRbeta CDR3 regions were amplified from genomic DNA using the immunoSEQ Assay, a bias-controlled multiplex PCR. In the authors' own workflow: Nucleated cell counts per sample were estimated from amplification of reference gene primers within the assay. Sequence reads were collapsed and filtered to measure the absolute abundance of every unique TCRbeta CDR3 rearrangement. For each sample, productive Simpson clonality was calculated as the square root of Simpson's diversity index across productive rearrangements. In TCRdb, the immuneACCESS table is reduced to in-frame sequences with V and J assigned. These tables do not hold every clone; where another copy was compared, an unresolved V gene accounts for under half, and the others remain unexplained. Clone size and V and J calls were adopted from that table, with D and trimming inferred from the DNA. This sample lists 110,000 to 150,000 clones; around nine tenths were detected once. The top ten hold 2.5% to 3% of the sample.

On this clone: Its antigen specificity is not known. Base qualities are not provided; no much larger clone lies one nucleotide away.

Sequencing was carried out using peripheral blood. The TCR was taken from a man in his 60s with active or convalescent COVID-19.

The sequenced DNA is TGCGCCAGCAGTGGGACCAGGCAGGGGTACGAGCAGTACTTC. It codes for CASSGTRQGYEQYF. The V and J genes are TRBV10-1 and TRBJ2-7, with TRBD1 as a weak D call on 6 bases. Per the germline V gene (reference sequence), WNHNN is the CDR1 and SYGVQD is the CDR2. The CDR3 holds 14 amino acids from the cysteine to the phenylalanine. The only DNA kept is the CDR3, 42 bases in frame from the first base. V is reduced by 4 bases and J by 4 bases, leaving a spacing of 14 bases between them.